This is a list of T cell receptor beta chains from one sample in a study of T cell responses to AZD1222 COVID-19 vaccine. Using immunoSEQ multiplex PCR, the repertoire was profiled, and TCRdb retains in-frame clones only, with some absent. The data contain approximately 75,000 clones, roughly 91% of them singletons. The specimen comprised peripheral blood, sampled 28 days after the second AZD1222 dose. The receptor set was obtained from an adult who received the AZD1222 COVID-19 vaccine. Each CDR3 is given with its conserved first and last residue. The D gene is left open where the match is weak. A row's size may be missing; if present it is once, few, many or a size class.

CDR3 protein: CAWSRGQETQYF
CDR3 DNA: TGTGCCTGGAGTCGGGGGCAAGAGACCCAGTACTTC
D gene: .
J gene: TRBJ2-5
V gene: TRBV30
clone size: .

CDR3 protein: CASGLGGGTDTQYF
CDR3 DNA: TGTGCTAGTGGTTTGGGGGGAGGCACAGATACGCAGTATTTT
D gene: .
J gene: TRBJ2-3
V gene: TRBV12-5
clone size: once

CDR3 protein: CASSSDPRDNGYTF
CDR3 DNA: TGTGCCAGCAGCTCCGACCCAAGGGATAATGGCTACACCTTC
D gene: .
J gene: TRBJ1-2
V gene: TRBV7-2
clone size: .

CDR3 protein: CASSLTNGQPQHF
CDR3 DNA: TGTGCCAGCAGCTTAACAAACGGTCAGCCCCAGCATTTT
D gene: .
J gene: TRBJ1-5
V gene: TRBV7-3
clone size: .

CDR3 protein: CASSPRVRHTGELFF
CDR3 DNA: TGTGCCAGCTCCCCTCGGGTCCGCCACACCGGGGAGCTGTTTTTT
D gene: .
J gene: TRBJ2-2
V gene: TRBV11-2
clone size: .

CDR3 protein: CASTMGYGYTF
CDR3 DNA: TGTGCCAGCACAATGGGCTATGGCTACACCTTC
D gene: .
J gene: TRBJ1-2
V gene: TRBV2
clone size: .

CDR3 protein: CASSLVLSPSNSNNEQFF
CDR3 DNA: TGCGCCAGCAGCTTGGTGTTAAGCCCGTCTAACAGCAACAATGAGCAGTTCTTC
D gene: .
J gene: TRBJ2-1
V gene: TRBV5-1
clone size: .

CDR3 protein: CASASGGRDTQYF
CDR3 DNA: TGTGCCAGCGCTAGCGGGGGGAGAGATACGCAGTATTTT
D gene: TRBD2
J gene: TRBJ2-3
V gene: TRBV12-3/TRBV12-4
clone size: .

CDR3 protein: CASSARQGGRNEQFF
CDR3 DNA: TGTGCCAGCAGCGCTAGACAGGGGGGCCGCAATGAGCAGTTCTTC
D gene: TRBD1
J gene: TRBJ2-1
V gene: TRBV5-4
clone size: .

CDR3 protein: CASSLNQGLEAFF
CDR3 DNA: TGTGCCAGCAGCCTGAATCAGGGCCTTGAAGCTTTCTTT
D gene: .
J gene: TRBJ1-1
V gene: TRBV5-6
clone size: .

CDR3 protein: CSVGDGGTEAFF
CDR3 DNA: TGCAGCGTCGGTGATGGAGGCACTGAAGCTTTCTTT
D gene: .
J gene: TRBJ1-1
V gene: TRBV29-1
clone size: .

CDR3 protein: CASSKQGPNEKLFF
CDR3 DNA: TGTGCCAGCAGTAAACAGGGGCCTAATGAAAAACTGTTTTTT
D gene: TRBD1
J gene: TRBJ1-4
V gene: TRBV27
clone size: .

CDR3 protein: CASSLFPNQPQHF
CDR3 DNA: TGTGCCAGCAGCTTGTTCCCCAATCAGCCCCAGCATTTT
D gene: .
J gene: TRBJ1-5
V gene: TRBV5-8
clone size: .